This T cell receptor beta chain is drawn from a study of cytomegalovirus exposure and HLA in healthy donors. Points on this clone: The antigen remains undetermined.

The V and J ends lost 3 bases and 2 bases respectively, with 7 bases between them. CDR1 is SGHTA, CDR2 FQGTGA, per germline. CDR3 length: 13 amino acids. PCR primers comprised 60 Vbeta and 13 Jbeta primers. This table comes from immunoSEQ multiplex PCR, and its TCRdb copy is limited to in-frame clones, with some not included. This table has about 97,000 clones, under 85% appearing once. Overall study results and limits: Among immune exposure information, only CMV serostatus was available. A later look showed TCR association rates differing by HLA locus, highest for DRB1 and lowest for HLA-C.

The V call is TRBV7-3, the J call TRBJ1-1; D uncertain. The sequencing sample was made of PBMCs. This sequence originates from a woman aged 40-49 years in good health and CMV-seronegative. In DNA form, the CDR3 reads TGTGCCAGCAGCTTCGAGGTTAACACTGAAGCTTTCTTT. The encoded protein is CASSFEVNTEAFF.